The text below deals with one TCR beta chain. Antigen unknown. This sample is drawn from a study of memory CD4+ T cells and cytomegalovirus serostatus. Background on the study: Of the healthy Belgian adults, 9 were CMV seropositive and about two dozen seronegative.

Study results and limitations: Each of approximately 70 CMV-associated TCRbeta sequences occurred in one to five individuals. The CMV-associated TCR signature appears largely within the CD4+ memory repertoire.

Sequencing used immunoSEQ multiplex PCR; TCRdb keeps in-frame clones, though not all of them. The profile shows 50,000 or so clones, about 80% of them singletons. Single viable CD3+CD4+CD8-CD45RO+ cells were sorted as the memory CD4+ T cells. Serostatus was set by detecting CMV pp150, pp28, p38, p52 IgG. The CDR3 consists of 18 residues. The V segment lost 4 bases and the J segment 1 base; nucleotides outside the gene matches: 10. Germline values: CDR1 MRHNA, CDR2 SNTAGT. This sequence joins TRBV6-4 and TRBJ1-3; 10 positions agree with TRBD1. The sequence was collected from an adult in good health and CMV-seronegative. Source material: memory CD4+ T cells from blood. CDR3 region: CASSVYGTGDQSGNTIYF. Here the CDR3 DNA reads TGTGCCAGCAGTGTTTACGGGACAGGGGATCAATCTGGAAACACCATATATTTT.